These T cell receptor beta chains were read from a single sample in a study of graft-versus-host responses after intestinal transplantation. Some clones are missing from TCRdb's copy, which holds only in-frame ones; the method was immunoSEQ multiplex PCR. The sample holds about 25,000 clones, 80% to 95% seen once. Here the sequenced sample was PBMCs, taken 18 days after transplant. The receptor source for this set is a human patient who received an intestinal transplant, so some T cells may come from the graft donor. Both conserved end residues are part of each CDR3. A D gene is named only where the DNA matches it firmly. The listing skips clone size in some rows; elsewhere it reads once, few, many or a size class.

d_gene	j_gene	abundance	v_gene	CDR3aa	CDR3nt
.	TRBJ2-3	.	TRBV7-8	CASSPGADTQYF	TGTGCCAGCAGCCCTGGGGCAGATACGCAGTATTTT
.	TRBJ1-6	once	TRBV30	CAWSPRQVPYNSPLHF	TGTGCCTGGAGTCCCCGACAGGTCCCCTATAATTCACCCCTCCACTTT
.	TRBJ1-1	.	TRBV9	CASSPTRTGEAFF	TGTGCCAGCAGCCCCACCCGCACAGGCGAAGCTTTCTTT
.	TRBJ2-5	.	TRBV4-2	CASSQDLTGEETQYF	TGTGCCAGCAGCCAAGATTTGACTGGGGAGGAGACCCAGTACTTC
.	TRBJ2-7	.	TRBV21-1	CASSIRDRDYEQYF	TGTGCCAGCAGCATCCGGGACAGGGACTACGAGCAGTACTTC
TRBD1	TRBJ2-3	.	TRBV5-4	CASSFWTGNTDTQYF	TGTGCCAGCAGCTTTTGGACAGGGAACACAGATACGCAGTATTTT
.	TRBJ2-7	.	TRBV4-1	CASSHMRGHSYEQYF	TGCGCCAGCAGCCACATGCGGGGTCACTCCTACGAGCAGTACTTC
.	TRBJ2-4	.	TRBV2	CASSEAPGGGYIQYF	TGTGCCAGCAGTGAAGCGCCCGGTGGAGGTTACATTCAGTACTTC
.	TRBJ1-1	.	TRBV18	CASSPAPQGGTEAFF	TGTGCCAGCTCTCCGGCCCCACAGGGTGGCACTGAAGCTTTCTTT
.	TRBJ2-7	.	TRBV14	CASGTGSYEQYF	TGTGCCAGCGGAACAGGGTCCTACGAGCAGTACTTC
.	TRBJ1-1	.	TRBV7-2	CASSLEVQPKAFF	TGTGCCAGCAGCTTAGAAGTACAGCCCAAAGCTTTCTTT
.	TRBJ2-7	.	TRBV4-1	CASSQQAQQYF	TGCGCCAGCAGCCAGCAGGCTCAGCAGTACTTC
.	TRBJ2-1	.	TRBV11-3	CASSLAGDPTRGFF	TGTGCCAGCAGCTTAGCGGGGGACCCCACACGAGGGTTCTTC
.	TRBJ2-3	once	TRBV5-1	CASSLFGRGSDTQYF	TGCGCCAGCAGCTTGTTCGGGAGAGGTTCAGATACGCAGTATTTT
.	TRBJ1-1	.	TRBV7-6	CASSSAPGVNTEAFF	TGTGCCAGCAGCTCGGCCCCGGGGGTGAACACTGAAGCTTTCTTT
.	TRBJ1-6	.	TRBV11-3	CASRWGAKGYNSPLHF	TGTGCCAGCAGATGGGGAGCCAAGGGCTATAATTCACCCCTCCACTTT
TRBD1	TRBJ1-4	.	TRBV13	CASSPNGQAPNEKLFF	TGTGCCAGCAGCCCCAATGGACAGGCACCTAATGAAAAACTGTTTTTT
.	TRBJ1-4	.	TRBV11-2	CASSFRRGRNEKLFF	TGTGCCAGCAGCTTCCGCCGGGGGAGAAATGAAAAACTGTTTTTT
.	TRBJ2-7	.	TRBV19	CASSRRGPYEQYF	TGTGCCAGTAGTCGGCGGGGCCCCTACGAGCAGTACTTC
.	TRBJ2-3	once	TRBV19	CASSIRDYQITDTQYF	TGTGCCAGTAGTATCCGAGACTACCAAATCACAGATACGCAGTATTTT
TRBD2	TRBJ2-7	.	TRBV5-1	CASSLEQGLDFEQYF	TGCGCCAGCAGCTTGGAGCAGGGACTAGATTTCGAGCAGTACTTC
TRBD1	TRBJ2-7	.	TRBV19	CASRRGGTGTYEQYF	TGTGCCAGTAGAAGGGGAGGGACAGGGACCTACGAGCAGTACTTC
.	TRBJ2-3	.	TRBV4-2	CASSQDVWGYQSTDTQYF	TGTGCCAGCAGCCAAGACGTATGGGGTTACCAGAGCACAGATACGCAGTATTTT
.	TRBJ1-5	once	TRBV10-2	CASSDLIGGGGQPQHF	TGCGCCAGCAGTGACCTCATCGGAGGGGGGGGTCAGCCCCAGCATTTT
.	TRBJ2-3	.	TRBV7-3	CASSLDGVDTQYF	TGTGCCAGCAGCTTAGACGGGGTTGATACGCAGTATTTT
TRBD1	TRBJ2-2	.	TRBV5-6	CASSLPGQGTTGELFF	TGTGCCAGCAGCTTACCGGGACAGGGAACCACCGGGGAGCTGTTTTTT
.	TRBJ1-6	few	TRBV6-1	CASSEDQALRTPLHF	TGTGCCAGCAGTGAAGACCAGGCGCTCAGGACACCCCTCCACTTT
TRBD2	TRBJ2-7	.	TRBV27	CASSSGTSGYEQYF	TGTGCCAGCAGTTCCGGGACTAGCGGCTACGAGCAGTACTTC
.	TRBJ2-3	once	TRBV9	CASSTPGNPEEDTQYF	TGTGCCAGCAGCACCCCCGGGAACCCCGAGGAGGATACGCAGTATTTT
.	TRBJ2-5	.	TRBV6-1	CASKAVETQYF	TGTGCCAGCAAAGCAGTGGAGACCCAGTACTTC
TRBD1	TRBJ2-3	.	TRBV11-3	CASSLGTGETDTQYF	TGTGCCAGCAGCTTAGGGACAGGGGAGACAGATACGCAGTATTTT
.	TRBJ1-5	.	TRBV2	CASSEWGEDQPQHF	TGTGCCAGCAGTGAATGGGGGGAAGATCAGCCCCAGCATTTT
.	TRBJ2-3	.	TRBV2	CASSDSGNTDTQYF	TGTGCCAGCAGTGATTCTGGTAACACAGATACGCAGTATTTT
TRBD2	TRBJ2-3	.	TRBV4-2	CASSQGKKAGDTQYF	TGTGCCAGCAGCCAAGGGAAAAAAGCGGGGGATACGCAGTATTTT
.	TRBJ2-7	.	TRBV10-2	CASSPGQFGEFHEQYF	TGCGCCAGCAGCCCCGGACAATTTGGGGAATTCCACGAGCAGTACTTC
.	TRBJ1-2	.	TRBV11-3	CASSPPVLGVGYTF	TGTGCCAGCAGCCCCCCGGTTCTGGGGGTTGGCTACACCTTC
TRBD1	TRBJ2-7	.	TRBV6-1	CASKARGPLGGEQYF	TGTGCCAGCAAAGCTAGGGGGCCCCTGGGCGGTGAGCAGTACTTC
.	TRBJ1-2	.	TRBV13	CASSLEGGLPGGYTF	TGTGCCAGCAGCTTAGAAGGGGGGCTACCGGGTGGCTACACCTTC
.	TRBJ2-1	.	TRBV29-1	CSVPELSEGTLYNEQFF	TGCAGCGTCCCCGAGCTATCTGAAGGGACACTTTACAATGAGCAGTTCTTC
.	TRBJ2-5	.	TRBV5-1	CASSLEHQETQYF	TGCGCCAGCAGCTTGGAGCACCAAGAGACCCAGTACTTC
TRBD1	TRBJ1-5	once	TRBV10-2	CASSDHRGSNQPQHF	TGCGCCAGCAGTGATCACAGGGGTTCCAATCAGCCCCAGCATTTT
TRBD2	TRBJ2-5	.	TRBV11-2	CASSLESMVAGEETQYF	TGTGCCAGCAGCTTAGAGTCAATGGTAGCGGGGGAAGAGACCCAGTACTTC
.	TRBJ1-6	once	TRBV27	CASSLSSSYNSPLHF	TGTGCCAGCAGTTTATCGAGCTCCTATAATTCACCCCTCCACTTT
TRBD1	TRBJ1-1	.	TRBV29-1	CSVPGQGYTEAFF	TGCAGCGTCCCAGGACAGGGCTACACTGAAGCTTTCTTT
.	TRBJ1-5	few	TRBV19	CASSISEYSNQPQHF	TGTGCCAGTAGTATATCGGAGTATAGCAATCAGCCCCAGCATTTT
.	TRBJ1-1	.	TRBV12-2	CASRLCGKQAEAFF	TGTGCAAGTCGCTTATGCGGCAAACAGGCTGAAGCTTTCTTT